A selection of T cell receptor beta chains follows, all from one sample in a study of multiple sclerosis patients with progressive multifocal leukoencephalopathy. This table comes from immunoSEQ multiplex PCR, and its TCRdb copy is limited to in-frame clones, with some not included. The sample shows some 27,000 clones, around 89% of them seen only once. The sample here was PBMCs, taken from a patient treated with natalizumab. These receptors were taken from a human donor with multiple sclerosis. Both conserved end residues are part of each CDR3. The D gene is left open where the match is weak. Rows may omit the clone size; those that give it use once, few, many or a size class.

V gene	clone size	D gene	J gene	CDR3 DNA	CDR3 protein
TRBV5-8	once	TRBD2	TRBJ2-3	TGTGCCAGCAGCTTGGCCCCGGGGGAGGGGAAAGATACGCAGTATTTT	CASSLAPGEGKDTQYF
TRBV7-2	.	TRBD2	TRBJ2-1	TGTGCCAGCAGCCCTACTAGCGGGGGCTACAATGAGCAGTTCTTC	CASSPTSGGYNEQFF
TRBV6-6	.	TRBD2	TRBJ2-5	TGTGCCAGCAGCAAACTAGCGGGGGGCAAAGAGACCCAGTACTTC	CASSKLAGGKETQYF
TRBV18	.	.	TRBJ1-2	TGTGCCAGCTCACCGCTCCCACGAAACTATGGCTACACCTTC	CASSPLPRNYGYTF
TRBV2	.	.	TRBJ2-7	TGTGCCAGCAGTGAACAGCAGTACGAGCAGTACTTC	CASSEQQYEQYF
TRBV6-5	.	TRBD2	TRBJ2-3	TGTGCCAGCAGTGCCACTAGCGGGGCCACAGATACGCAGTATTTT	CASSATSGATDTQYF
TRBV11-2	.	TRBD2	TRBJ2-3	TGTGCCAGCAGCCGGAGCGGGGGGAGGGCAGATACGCAGTATTTT	CASSRSGGRADTQYF
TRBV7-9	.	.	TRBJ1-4	TGTGCCAGCAGCTTTGGGACGGCAGATGAAAAACTGTTTTTT	CASSFGTADEKLFF
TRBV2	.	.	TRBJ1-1	TGTGCCAGCAGTGAAGATCAAGCCATGAACACTGAAGCTTTCTTT	CASSEDQAMNTEAFF
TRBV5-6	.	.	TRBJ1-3	TGTGCCAGCAATCATTTGGAGGGAGCTGGAAACACCATATATTTT	CASNHLEGAGNTIYF
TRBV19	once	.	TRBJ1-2	TGTGCCAGTAGTGTTGAAGGGAAGACGGGCTACACCTTC	CASSVEGKTGYTF
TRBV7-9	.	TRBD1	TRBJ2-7	TGTGCCAGCAGCACCGCTGGGACAGTAGCCTCCTACGAGCAGTACTTC	CASSTAGTVASYEQYF
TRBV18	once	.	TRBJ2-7	TGTGCCAGCTCACCAAGCGGGACAGCAGTTCTTTACGAGCAGTACTTC	CASSPSGTAVLYEQYF
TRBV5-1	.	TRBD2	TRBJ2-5	TGCGCCAGCAGCTTGGGCCAACTAGCGGGGGGACAAGAGACCCAGTACTTC	CASSLGQLAGGQETQYF
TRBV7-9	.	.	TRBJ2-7	TGTGCCAGCAGCTCGGACAGGAGGGGTCCCTACGAGCAGTACTTC	CASSSDRRGPYEQYF
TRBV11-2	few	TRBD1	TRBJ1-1	TGTGCCAGCAGCTTGCGGACAGGGCCGGCCACTGAAGCTTTCTTT	CASSLRTGPATEAFF
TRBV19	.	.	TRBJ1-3	TGTGCCAGTAGTGCCCTAAAGGGGAAGGGCTCTGGAAACACCATATATTTT	CASSALKGKGSGNTIYF
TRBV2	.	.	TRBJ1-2	TGTGCCAGCAGAAAACAGGACAGCGACTATGGCTACACCTTC	CASRKQDSDYGYTF
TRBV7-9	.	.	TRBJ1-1	TGTGCCAGCAGCACCCCGGGGGGGGCGAACACTGAAGCTTTCTTT	CASSTPGGANTEAFF
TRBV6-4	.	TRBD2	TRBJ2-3	TGTGCCAGCAGTGGCGGGGGGGCAAGCACAGATACGCAGTATTTT	CASSGGGASTDTQYF
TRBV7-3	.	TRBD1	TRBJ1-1	TGTGCCAGCAGCTTCGACAGGGGCACTGAAGCTTTCTTT	CASSFDRGTEAFF
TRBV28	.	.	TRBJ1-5	TGTGCCAGCAGTTTTGGGCAGGGGCACCAGCCCCAGCATTTT	CASSFGQGHQPQHF
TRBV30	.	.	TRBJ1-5	TGTGCCTGGAGTGTACAAGAGGATCAGCCCCAGCATTTT	CAWSVQEDQPQHF
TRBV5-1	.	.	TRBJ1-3	TGCGCCAGCAGCCCGGGCGTCCAAAACTCTGGAAACACCATATATTTT	CASSPGVQNSGNTIYF
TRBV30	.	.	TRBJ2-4	TGTGCCTGGAGTTATTCGGTAGCCAAAAACATTCAGTACTTC	CAWSYSVAKNIQYF
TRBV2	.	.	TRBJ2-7	TGTGCCAGCGCGGGGGACACCTACGAGCAGTACTTC	CASAGDTYEQYF
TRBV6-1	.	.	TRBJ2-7	TGTGCCAGCAGACTTGACCAGAGCTCCTACGAGCAGTACTTC	CASRLDQSSYEQYF
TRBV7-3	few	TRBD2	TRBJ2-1	TGTGCCAGCAGCATACAAGCGGGGGGTCCCTACAATGAGCAGTTCTTC	CASSIQAGGPYNEQFF
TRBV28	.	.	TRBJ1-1	TGTGCCAGCAGTTTAGGTGGACGTACTGAAGCTTTCTTT	CASSLGGRTEAFF
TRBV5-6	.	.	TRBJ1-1	TGTGCCAGCAGCTCCACGAACACTGAAGCTTTCTTT	CASSSTNTEAFF
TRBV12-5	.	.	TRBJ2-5	TGTGCTAGTGGTTCAGGCCCGGGGACCCAGTACTTC	CASGSGPGTQYF
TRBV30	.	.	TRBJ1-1	TGTGCCTGGAGTGAGGGGACGTCGAACACTGAAGCTTTCTTT	CAWSEGTSNTEAFF
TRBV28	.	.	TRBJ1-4	TGTGCCAGCAGTTTTATCAGTTACGAAAAACTGTTTTTT	CASSFISYEKLFF
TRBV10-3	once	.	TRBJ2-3	TGTGCCATCAGTGGGGGCATGGATACGCAGTATTTT	CAISGGMDTQYF